One and the same sample provided the 30 T cell receptor beta chains below, sequenced in a study of lymphopenia after photon versus proton radiotherapy. The table came from immunoSEQ multiplex PCR; TCRdb's copy has only in-frame clones and leaves some out. The data contain around 42,000 clones, around 86% of them singletons. The starting material was peripheral blood, obtained from a patient treated with photon-based radiotherapy. Every receptor here comes from a man aged 35 to 55 with gastric cancer.

J is TRBJ2-2 and V is TRBV7-2; 7 bases map to TRBD1. Looked up from germline, CDR1 is SGHTA and CDR2 is FQGNSA. The CDR3 totals 15 residues. With 1 base clipped from V and 5 bases from J, the junction kept 4 bases outside the gene matches. The CDR3 here is CASSLEGARTGELFF. The CDR3 DNA follows: TGTGCCAGCAGCTTAGAGGGGGCAAGGACCGGGGAGCTGTTTTTT. The full variable domain, its missing parts supplied by reference TRBV7-2 and TRBJ2-2, is GAGVSQSPSNKVTEKGKDVELRCDPISGHTALYWYRQSLGQGLEFLIYFQGNSAPDKSGLPSDRFSAERTGGSVSTLTIQRTQQEDSAVYLCASSLEGARTGELFFGEGSRLTVL.

The chain has TRBV5-1 and TRBJ1-1, with 7 bases that match TRBD1. This CDR3 has 16 residues. The trim removed 0 bases at V and 1 base at J, leaving 6 bases unmatched. CDR1 SGHRS and CDR2 YFSETQ come from the germline V gene. CDR3 nucleotides: TGCGCCAGCAGCTTGGGGCAGGGGGTGCCGAACACTGAAGCTTTCTTT. It is translated as CASSLGQGVPNTEAFF. Together with reference TRBV5-1 and TRBJ1-1, the CDR3 gives the full variable domain: KAGVTQTPRYLIKTRGQQVTLSCSPISGHRSVSWYQQTPGQGLQFLFEYFSETQRNKGNFPGRFSGRQFSNSRSEMNVSTLELGDSALYLCASSLGQGVPNTEAFFGQGTRLTVV.

The rearrangement links TRBV7-2 to TRBJ2-1; perhaps D is TRBD1 or TRBD2 (6 bases each). V shed 1 base and J shed 4 bases, with 14 bases lying between them. Germline loops: CDR1 SGHTA, CDR2 FQGNSA. CDR3 length: 16 residues. CDR3 loop: CASSLDLGGVYNEQFF. Here the CDR3 DNA reads TGTGCCAGCAGCTTAGATCTCGGGGGCGTTTACAATGAGCAGTTCTTC. Together with reference TRBV7-2 and TRBJ2-1, the CDR3 gives the full variable domain: GAGVSQSPSNKVTEKGKDVELRCDPISGHTALYWYRQSLGQGLEFLIYFQGNSAPDKSGLPSDRFSAERTGGSVSTLTIQRTQQEDSAVYLCASSLDLGGVYNEQFFGPGTRLTVL.

This chain uses TRBV6-1 with TRBJ1-2; D is perhaps TRBD1 (5 bases). Germline CDR1 reads MNHNS; CDR2 reads SASEGT. V was trimmed by 5 bases and J by 4 bases, leaving 20 bases between them. The CDR3 runs to 16 residues. The CDR3 DNA follows: TGTGCCAGCAGTAAAGTCTCAGACAGCACTCTCTATGGCTACACCTTC. Amino acid sequence: CASSKVSDSTLYGYTF.

The rearrangement uses TRBV5-1 and TRBJ2-3, with D perhaps matching TRBD1 (5 bases). V was trimmed by 5 bases and J by 7 bases, leaving 11 bases between them. Germline values: CDR1 SGHRS, CDR2 YFSETQ. The CDR3 spans 12 residues. The CDR3: CASRSDSNTQYF. The CDR3 DNA is TGCGCCAGCAGAAGTGACAGTAATACGCAGTATTTT.

This clone was observed a single time. The chain employs TRBV7-9 and TRBJ2-3, with 9 positions matching TRBD1. The CDR3 length is 14 residues. Germline CDR1 is SEHNR and CDR2 is FQNEAQ (reference sequence). V lost 5 bases to trimming and J lost 1 base; unmatched junction nucleotides: 1. The CDR3 spells CASSRDRGTDTQYF. DNA for the CDR3: TGTGCCAGCAGCCGGGACAGGGGCACAGATACGCAGTATTTT.

The V gene is TRBV5-1, the J gene TRBJ2-7, with a weak D call TRBD1 (6 bases). Germline-derived CDR1 and CDR2 are SGHRS and YFSETQ. The germline V and J ends were trimmed by 1 base and 4 bases, with 12 bases remaining between them. The length of the CDR3 is 14 residues. The CDR3 DNA reads TGCGCCAGCAGCTTGAGTGGCAGGGGTTACGAGCAGTACTTC. This codes for CASSLSGRGYEQYF. Full variable domain (outside the CDR3, taken from reference TRBV5-1 and TRBJ2-7): KAGVTQTPRYLIKTRGQQVTLSCSPISGHRSVSWYQQTPGQGLQFLFEYFSETQRNKGNFPGRFSGRQFSNSRSEMNVSTLELGDSALYLCASSLSGRGYEQYFGPGTRLTVT.

The chain joins TRBV11-3 to TRBJ2-7; TRBD1 matches 7 bases. The CDR3 extends over 15 amino acids. J lost 3 bases, V lost 2 bases, and 7 bases had no gene match. CDR1 is SGHNT and CDR2 is YENEEA in the germline V gene. The CDR3 nucleotides are TGTGCCAGCAGCTTAAATCGGGACAGTGACTACGAGCAGTACTTC. Translation gives CASSLNRDSDYEQYF.

This clone has just one count. The chain uses TRBV5-5 and TRBJ1-5; D is perhaps TRBD1 (6 bases). Germline CDR1 is SGHKS and CDR2 is YYEKEE (reference sequence). There are 15 residues in the CDR3. The germline V and J ends were trimmed by 4 bases and 0 bases, with 11 bases remaining between them. In DNA, the CDR3 is TGTGCCAGCAGCCGAACAGGGACTAGCAATCAGCCCCAGCATTTT. Translation: CASSRTGTSNQPQHF.

The chain combines TRBV9 with TRBJ2-1; D not resolved. With 3 bases removed from V and 6 bases from J, the gap between germline ends came to 19 bases. CDR3 length: 16 amino acids. Per the germline V gene, CDR1 is SGDLS and CDR2 is YYNGEE. As DNA, the CDR3 is TGTGCCAGCAGCGCCACCGGGTCTCAAGTCTCCAATGAGCAGTTCTTC. This sequence encodes CASSATGSQVSNEQFF.

V gene TRBV7-3 combines with J gene TRBJ2-3, with D tentatively TRBD1 (6 bases). This CDR3 contains 15 residues. Trimming pared 2 bases from V and 5 bases from J, leaving 14 bases between. The germline CDR1 and CDR2 sequences are SGHTA and FQGTGA. The CDR3 nucleotides are TGTGCCAGCAGCTTAGGCCAGGGGAGCGGAGATACGCAGTATTTT. This sequence encodes CASSLGQGSGDTQYF.

The rearrangement joins TRBV6-6 to TRBJ1-2; 7 nucleotides agree with TRBD1. This CDR3 region has 13 residues. The junction had 8 bases not matched to a gene; V was cut back by 7 bases and J by 6 bases. Germline values: CDR1 MNHNY, CDR2 SVGAGI (reference sequence). The CDR3 region has the DNA TGTGCCAGCAAGGTCAGAGGGGGCGATGGCTACACCTTC. Translating gives CASKVRGGDGYTF.

This clone was detected only once. This sequence joins TRBV7-9 and TRBJ2-5; D gene ambiguous. The J call may be mistaken, given a closer DNA end match to TRBJ2-7. In germline, CDR1 is SEHNR, CDR2 FQNEAQ (reference sequence). This CDR3 is built from 14 residues. CDR3 nucleotides: TGTGCCAGCAGCTTACAGACGGAAAACGACGAGCAGTACTTC. This gives the protein CASSLQTENDEQYF.

Only one count was recorded for this clone. The chain carries TRBV11-2 and TRBJ2-2; 7 nucleotides match TRBD1. V was pared by 4 bases and J by 6 bases, with 11 bases of the junction left unmatched. Germline V gene lookup returns CDR1 SGHAT and CDR2 FQNNGV. This CDR3 comprises 16 residues. The CDR3 sequence is CASSSPPGQPAGELFF. DNA of the CDR3: TGTGCCAGCAGCTCACCTCCGGGACAGCCAGCCGGGGAGCTGTTTTTT.

This clone has a handful of counts. The chain carries TRBV27 and TRBJ1-5; D is ambiguous. The CDR3 totals 14 residues. Between the trimmed V and J ends, which lost 5 bases and 1 base, there was a span of 9 bases. Germline V gene lookup returns CDR1 MNHEY and CDR2 SMNVEV (reference sequence). As DNA, the CDR3 is TGTGCCAGCAGTGGCGAGGCAAGCAATCAGCCCCAGCATTTT. It codes for CASSGEASNQPQHF.

The V call is TRBV12-5, the J call TRBJ1-5; tentatively, D is TRBD1 (5 bases). Germline CDR1 is LGHNT and CDR2 is FRNRAP. V lost 5 bases, J lost 1 base, and 12 bases lay in between. This CDR3 comprises 15 residues. This chain's CDR3 is CASGQGDISNQPQHF. The CDR3, as DNA: TGTGCTAGTGGTCAGGGAGACATCAGCAATCAGCCCCAGCATTTT.

This clone was recorded once. The chain is built from TRBV9 and TRBJ2-1; tentative D call: TRBD2 (5 bases). The CDR3 is 15 residues long. Trimming took off 2 bases at V and 4 bases at J, with 13 bases between the two ends. Germline V gene data show CDR1 as SGDLS and CDR2 as YYNGEE. CDR3 bases: TGTGCCAGCAGCGTCTTAGCCCGGGATTACAATGAGCAGTTCTTC. Protein: CASSVLARDYNEQFF. Full variable domain (outside the CDR3, taken from reference TRBV9 and TRBJ2-1): DSGVTQTPKHLITATGQRVTLRCSPRSGDLSVYWYQQSLDQGLQFLIQYYNGEERAKGNILERFSAQQFPDLHSELNLSSLELGDSALYFCASSVLARDYNEQFFGPGTRLTVL.

This clone was counted once. This chain links TRBV19 with TRBJ1-1; D perhaps matches TRBD1 (5 bases). Trimming left V 5 bases short and J 3 bases short, with 10 bases between. From germline, CDR1 is LNHDA and CDR2 SQIVND (reference sequence). The CDR3 has 13 amino acids. CDR3 nucleotide sequence: TGTGCCAGTAGTCAGGGTGCCCACACTGAAGCTTTCTTT. This encodes CASSQGAHTEAFF.

J is TRBJ2-1 and V is TRBV30; no definite D call. Per the germline V gene, CDR1 is GTSNPN and CDR2 is SVGIG (reference sequence). Trimming stripped 3 bases from V and 4 bases from J, with 4 bases between. The CDR3 is 11 residues long. The CDR3 region has the DNA TGTGCCTGGAGAGAGTACAATGAGCAGTTCTTC. Amino acid sequence: CAWREYNEQFF.

The chain is built from TRBV10-3 and TRBJ2-2, with a weak D call TRBD1 (7 bases). This CDR3 has 18 residues. In germline, CDR1 is ENHRY, CDR2 SYGVKD. V gave up 0 bases and J gave up 3 bases, with 17 bases separating them. DNA for the CDR3: TGTGCCATCAGTGAGTCGACGGGGGCGGGACAGTACACCGGGGAGCTGTTTTTT. It encodes CAISESTGAGQYTGELFF.

This CDR3 reads CASSAQGKNTEAFF. The CDR3, as DNA: TGTGCCAGCAGCGCACAGGGGAAGAACACTGAAGCTTTCTTT. This chain links TRBV9 with TRBJ1-1, with 7 bases fitting TRBD1. CDR1 SGDLS and CDR2 YYNGEE come from the germline V gene. The CDR3 consists of 14 residues. Trimming cost V 3 bases and J 1 base; bases outside gene matches: 3.

The chain recombines TRBV7-9 with TRBJ2-7; D unclear. Deletions cut 1 base from V and 0 bases from J, with 13 bases between. The CDR3 is 16 residues long. Germline CDR1 and CDR2: SEHNR and FQNEAQ (reference sequence). In DNA, the CDR3 is TGTGCCAGCAGCTTAGTAGGTGGCGGAAACTCCTACGAGCAGTACTTC. Protein product: CASSLVGGGNSYEQYF.

The V call is TRBV7-8, the J call TRBJ1-6, with D possibly being TRBD1 (5 bases). CDR1 and CDR2 from the germline V gene are SGHVS and FQNEAQ. With 1 base removed from V and 5 bases from J, the gap between germline ends came to 6 bases. The CDR3 is 14 residues long. The CDR3 DNA follows: TGTGCCAGCAGCTTAGGAGGGGATAATTCACCCCTCCACTTT. Encoded protein: CASSLGGDNSPLHF.

The gene calls are TRBV6-6 and TRBJ1-2; 9 nucleotides align to TRBD1. Germline V gene lookup returns CDR1 MNHNY and CDR2 SVGAGI (reference sequence). The ends lost 8 bases at V and 5 bases at J; junction bases unmatched: 9. CDR3 length equals 14 residues. Here the CDR3 DNA reads TGTGCCAGCGGGCAGGGACAGGGTCAATATGGCTACACCTTC. It yields the protein CASGQGQGQYGYTF.

The chain is built from TRBV7-2 and TRBJ2-1; 10 nucleotides agree with TRBD2. The CDR3 has 16 amino acids. Unmatched junction bases numbered 11, after V lost 5 bases and J lost 7 bases. From germline, CDR1 is SGHTA and CDR2 FQGNSA. CDR3 loop: CASSLVPAGGRNEQFF. The CDR3 DNA reads TGTGCCAGCAGCCTAGTCCCAGCGGGGGGGCGGAATGAGCAGTTCTTC. The full variable domain, its missing parts supplied by reference TRBV7-2 and TRBJ2-1, is GAGVSQSPSNKVTEKGKDVELRCDPISGHTALYWYRQSLGQGLEFLIYFQGNSAPDKSGLPSDRFSAERTGGSVSTLTIQRTQQEDSAVYLCASSLVPAGGRNEQFFGPGTRLTVL.

As to this clone: Other DNA variants within this sample encode the same CDR3. The V gene is TRBV9, the J gene TRBJ1-5; no reliable D call. The ends were cut back, 3 bases at V and 4 bases at J, with 8 bases in the middle. CDR3 length equals 13 residues. Germline assignment: CDR1 SGDLS and CDR2 YYNGEE. The CDR3 DNA follows: TGTGCCAGCAGCGGCCCGGGGAATCAGCCCCAGCATTTT. Protein: CASSGPGNQPQHF.

The rearrangement uses TRBV30 and TRBJ1-4; D might be TRBD1 (5 bases). Trimming removed 2 bases from V and 4 bases from J, with 11 bases in between. CDR1 is GTSNPN, CDR2 SVGIG, per germline (reference sequence). The CDR3 length is 14 residues. Here the CDR3 reads CAWSLGGGNEKLFF. In DNA, the CDR3 is TGTGCCTGGAGTTTGGGGGGTGGTAATGAAAAACTGTTTTTT.

This chain uses TRBV19 with TRBJ2-3; D is tentatively TRBD1 or TRBD2 (5 bases each). CDR1 is LNHDA, CDR2 SQIVND, per germline (reference sequence). The CDR3 contains 11 residues. The V and J ends lost 3 bases and 9 bases respectively, with 7 bases between them. As DNA, the CDR3 is TGTGCCAGTAGTATCGAGGGGACGCAGTATTTT. Protein sequence: CASSIEGTQYF.

The sample holds a few counts of this clone. The genes are TRBV7-2 and TRBJ1-2; D not certain. Germline CDR1 SGHTA, CDR2 FQGNSA. V was clipped by 6 bases and J by 4 bases, with 21 bases between them. The CDR3 extends over 16 amino acids. The CDR3 region has the DNA TGTGCCAGCAGACCCTCCGGCTTCCCCCTGGGCTATGGCTACACCTTC. Protein: CASRPSGFPLGYGYTF.

In regard to this clone: Other nucleotide sequences in the sample specify the same CDR3. The chain couples TRBV7-9 to TRBJ1-1; a weak D match, TRBD1 (5 bases). V shed 3 bases and J shed 0 bases, with 5 bases lying between them. This CDR3 is 13 amino acids long. Germline CDR1 SEHNR, CDR2 FQNEAQ (reference sequence). The CDR3 sequence is CASSLDMNTEAFF. DNA for the CDR3: TGTGCCAGCAGCTTGGACATGAACACTGAAGCTTTCTTT. Full variable domain (missing parts from reference TRBV7-9 and TRBJ1-1): DTGVSQNPRHKITKRGQNVTFRCDPISEHNRLYWYRQTLGQGPEFLTYFQNEAQLEKSRLLSDRFSAERPKGSFSTLEIQRTEQGDSAMYLCASSLDMNTEAFFGQGTRLTVV.